These 7 T cell receptor beta chains came from one sample sequenced in a study of shared clonotypes between healthy human individuals. Produced via immunoSEQ multiplex PCR; TCRdb's table is partial and in-frame only. Here the sample spans hundreds of thousands of clones, roughly 91% being singletons. Sequenced material: memory CD8+ T cells sorted from blood. The subset: CD45RO+ cells pooled with CCR7-negative TemRA cells. These receptors came from a young man in good health.

The chain combines TRBV5-1 with TRBJ2-5; TRBD2 agrees at 10 bases. The CDR3 extends over 16 amino acids. V lost 2 bases and J lost 5; bases outside the gene matches: 9. Germline V lookup: CDR1 SGHRS, CDR2 YFSETQ. The CDR3 is CASSFALAGDWETQYF. The CDR3 nucleotides read TGCGCCAGCAGCTTCGCTCTAGCGGGAGATTGGGAGACCCAGTACTTC.

This clone was observed once. The rearrangement joins TRBV18 to TRBJ2-2, with 7 nucleotides matching TRBD1. Germline assignment: CDR1 KGHSH and CDR2 LQKENI. J lost 5 bases, V lost 7 bases, and 7 bases had no gene match. The CDR3 totals 14 residues. The CDR3 is CASCPGQPTGELFF. The CDR3 DNA reads TGTGCCAGCTGTCCGGGACAGCCTACCGGGGAGCTGTTTTTT.

As concerns this clone: This CDR3 is also generated by other DNA sequences in the sample. The J gene is TRBJ2-7, the V gene TRBV11-2; D gene ambiguous. V was shortened by 5 bases and J by 3 bases, with 8 bases between the two germline ends. The germline V gene encodes CDR1 SGHAT and CDR2 FQNNGV. This CDR3 has 12 amino acids. CDR3 coding DNA: TGTGCCAGCAGCCCGGGCGGCTACGAGCAGTACTTC. Its translation is CASSPGGYEQYF.

A few counts support this clone. The chain uses TRBV13 and TRBJ2-7; TRBD2 matches 11 bases. CDR3 length equals 17 residues. The germline V gene encodes CDR1 PRHDT and CDR2 FYEKMQ (reference sequence). V lost 4 bases, J lost 4 bases, and 12 bases stayed unmatched. CDR3 coding DNA: TGTGCCAGCAGCTCGCAACTAGCGGGAGTTGAGGGATACGAGCAGTACTTC. Protein: CASSSQLAGVEGYEQYF.

The chain carries TRBV14 and TRBJ2-7, with TRBD2 matching over 9 bases. The CDR3 loop spans 17 amino acids. Trimming cost V 0 bases and J 5 bases; bases outside gene matches: 11. The germline V gene has CDR1 SGHDN and CDR2 FVKESK. CDR3 protein: CASSQDQGAGGINEQYF. The DNA of the CDR3 is TGTGCCAGCAGCCAAGATCAAGGGGCGGGAGGGATCAACGAGCAGTACTTC.

The chain has TRBV5-1 and TRBJ2-3; D may match TRBD1 or TRBD2 (6 bases each). Germline values: CDR1 SGHRS, CDR2 YFSETQ. V dropped 5 bases and J dropped 0 bases, with 13 bases sitting between them. CDR3 size: 15 residues. CDR3 nucleotides: TGCGCCAGCAGAAGGGGGGACGCTAGCACAGATACGCAGTATTTT. Translation: CASRRGDASTDTQYF.

The chain joins TRBV6-6 to TRBJ1-2; possibly TRBD1 for D (6 bases). V lost 9 bases and J lost 8, with 25 bases in between. In germline, CDR1 is MNHNY, CDR2 SVGAGI (reference sequence). There are 15 residues in the CDR3. CDR3 sequence (DNA): TGTGCCAGTCGGGAGGGGGGCCGGACGGCCGTCGGCTACACCTTC. It codes for CASREGGRTAVGYTF.